These 30 T cell receptor beta chains were all obtained from the same sample, sequenced in a study of T-cell memory formation after mild COVID-19. TCRdb recomputed calls from the 5' RACE reads with MiXCR, one row per CDR3 protein. There are 110,000 or so distinct CDR3 sequences in the sample; about 24% occur only once, and around 41% lies in the top ten. The specimen was PBMCs or a T cell subset sorted from them (not recorded which). The source of these receptors is a young man who had mild COVID-19 (a few samples of this study predate the infection). Cell type and time point are not known.

The gene calls are TRBV5-1 and TRBJ1-1; unclear D gene. V was cut by 2 bases and J by 4 bases, with 9 bases left in between. The CDR3 covers 13 residues. CDR1 SGHRS and CDR2 YFSETQ come from the germline V gene. This CDR3 reads CASSFGRGTEAFF. Here the CDR3 DNA reads TGCGCCAGCAGCTTCGGAAGAGGCACTGAAGCTTTCTTT. The full variable domain, with the rest looked up from reference TRBV5-1 and TRBJ1-1, is KAGVTQTPRYLIKTRGQQVTLSCSPISGHRSVSWYQQTPGQGLQFLFEYFSETQRNKGNFPGRFSGRQFSNSRSEMNVSTLELGDSALYLCASSFGRGTEAFFGQGTRLTVV.

This clonotype has a handful of counts. J is TRBJ2-5 and V is TRBV3-1; D gene unclear. The germline gives CDR1 LGHDT, CDR2 YNNKEL (reference sequence). Trimming took off 0 bases at V and 2 bases at J, with 7 bases between the two ends. The CDR3 sequence is 14 residues long. CDR3 sequence (DNA): TGTGCCAGCAGCCAAGAGGGGTGGCAAGAGACCCAGTACTTC. Translated: CASSQEGWQETQYF.

Here the CDR3 reads CASSQDVGGWGTDTQYF. CDR3 nucleotides: TGCGCCAGCAGCCAAGATGTGGGCGGGTGGGGCACAGATACGCAGTATTTT. The gene calls are TRBV4-3 and TRBJ2-3, with a possible D match to TRBD2 (5 bases). V was pared by 0 bases and J by 1 base, with 14 bases between. The CDR3 sequence is 17 residues long. Per the germline V gene, CDR1 is LGHNA and CDR2 is YSLEER.

In this sample, this clonotype turned up a few times. The chain links TRBV29-1 to TRBJ2-3, with D possibly being TRBD2 (5 bases). Germline assignment: CDR1 SQVTM and CDR2 ANQGSEA. The CDR3 is made up of 15 amino acids. V lost 3 bases and J lost 3, with 16 bases in between. This chain's CDR3 is CSVETAGPSTDTQYF. The CDR3 bases are TGCAGCGTTGAGACGGCGGGCCCATCTACAGATACGCAGTATTTT.

This clonotype was recorded a few times. The V and J genes are TRBV6-5 and TRBJ2-7; 8 nucleotides match TRBD2. The CDR3 contains 14 residues. The trim removed 5 bases at V and 3 bases at J, leaving 6 bases unmatched. Germline CDR1 is MNHEY and CDR2 is SVGAGI. CDR3 in amino acids: CASSLSGGYYEQYF. CDR3 coding DNA: TGTGCCAGCAGTCTCAGCGGGGGATACTACGAGCAGTACTTC.

The chain combines TRBV19 with TRBJ1-4; D unclear. Germline assignment: CDR1 LNHDA and CDR2 SQIVND (reference sequence). The CDR3 covers 13 residues. V was trimmed by 0 bases and J by 13 bases, leaving 12 bases between them. CDR3 protein: CASSIEAAGRLFF. DNA of the CDR3: TGTGCCAGTAGTATAGAGGCGGCGGGCCGACTGTTTTTT.

The rearrangement joins TRBV7-6 to TRBJ2-3, with 10 bases matching TRBD2. The CDR3 is 17 residues long. The V segment lost 5 bases and the J segment 1 base; nucleotides outside the gene matches: 9. Germline V gives CDR1 SGHVS, CDR2 FNYEAQ. The CDR3 loop reads CASSPMVLAGGTDTQYF. Written as DNA, the CDR3 is TGTGCCAGCAGCCCTATGGTGCTAGCGGGGGGCACAGATACGCAGTATTTT.

This clonotype was observed a few times. V usage is TRBV12-3 or TRBV12-4 and J usage is TRBJ2-5; a weak D match, TRBD1 (6 bases). There are 14 residues in the CDR3. The ends were cut back, 8 bases at V and 5 bases at J, with 18 bases in the middle. The DNA of the CDR3 is TGTGCCAGCTCCGACGGGGACAATGGGGAGACCCAGTACTTC. This codes for CASSDGDNGETQYF.

The chain recombines TRBV4-1 with TRBJ2-7; TRBD2 agrees at 13 bases. The CDR3 sequence is 16 residues long. CDR1 and CDR2 (germline): MGHRA, YSYEKL. Losses at the gene ends were 2 bases for V and 2 bases for J; bases not matched to a gene: 3. CDR3 protein: CASSQLTSGGTYEQYF. CDR3 nucleotides: TGCGCCAGCAGCCAATTGACTAGCGGGGGGACCTACGAGCAGTACTTC.

This clonotype was counted only a few times. V gene TRBV20-1 combines with J gene TRBJ2-1; 11 bases fit TRBD2. J was trimmed by 0 bases and V by 7 bases; bases with no gene match: 5. There are 15 residues in the CDR3. Germline V gene lookup returns CDR1 DFQATT and CDR2 SNEGSKA (reference sequence). This chain's CDR3 is CSVTSGEYSYNEQFF. CDR3 DNA sequence: TGCAGTGTGACTAGCGGGGAATACTCCTACAATGAGCAGTTCTTC.

This clonotype occurred a few times. The chain uses TRBV5-4 and TRBJ1-2, with D hard to call. With 4 bases removed from V and 6 bases from J, the gap between germline ends came to 19 bases. The CDR3 length is 15 residues. Germline CDR1 SGHNT, CDR2 YYREEE (reference sequence). CDR3 residues: CASSPVWGATDGYTF. The CDR3, as DNA: TGTGCCAGCAGCCCGGTGTGGGGAGCGACGGATGGCTACACCTTC.

V gene TRBV21-1 combines with J gene TRBJ2-5. TRBV21-1 is flagged as a pseudogene. CDR3 length: 14 residues. In nucleotides, the CDR3 is TGTGCCAGCAGCAGCAAACAAGTACAAGAGACCCAGTACTTC. Its translation is CASSSKQVQETQYF.

The J gene is TRBJ1-3, the V gene TRBV6-5, with 11 bases matching TRBD1. J was trimmed by 4 bases and V by 6 bases; bases with no gene match: 2. Germline assignment: CDR1 MNHEY and CDR2 SVGAGI. The CDR3 extends over 14 amino acids. The CDR3 here is CASRDRGPGNTIYF. The CDR3 DNA is TGTGCCAGCAGGGACAGGGGGCCGGGAAACACCATATATTTT.

This clonotype was detected a few times. The chain has TRBV9 and TRBJ2-1; possibly TRBD1 for D (6 bases). The length of the CDR3 is 15 residues. Per the germline V gene, CDR1 is SGDLS and CDR2 is YYNGEE. The germline V and J ends were trimmed by 3 bases and 9 bases, with 19 bases remaining between them. The chain's CDR3 is CASSGVNRASGEQFF. The CDR3 DNA sequence: TGTGCCAGCAGCGGGGTGAACAGGGCATCGGGTGAGCAGTTCTTC.

This chain joins TRBV6-2 or TRBV6-3 and TRBJ2-7; D gene unclear. CDR1 MNHEY and CDR2 SVGEGT come from the germline V gene. Trimming took off 0 bases at V and 7 bases at J, with 10 bases between the two ends. The CDR3 spans 13 residues. CDR3 DNA: TGTGCCAGCAGTTACTCGAATTATAGGGAGCAGTACTTC. This codes for CASSYSNYREQYF.

The chain couples TRBV7-9 to TRBJ2-7, with TRBD2 matching 7 bases. V was pared by 2 bases and J by 7 bases, with 14 bases of the junction left unmatched. Germline V gene lookup returns CDR1 SEHNR and CDR2 FQNEAQ (reference sequence). The CDR3 covers 16 residues. The CDR3 sequence is CASSLFSGSGKEEQYF. CDR3 nucleotide sequence: TGTGCCAGCAGCTTATTTTCGGGGAGCGGGAAGGAAGAGCAGTACTTC.

This clonotype was recorded a few times. A junction end diverges from the germline sequence, so it may reflect a read error. The genes are TRBV19 and TRBJ2-1; D gene unclear. The CDR3 totals 15 residues. Germline CDR1 LNHDA, CDR2 SQIVND (reference sequence). DNA of the CDR3: TGTGCTAGTAGCACCTACTCGAGCTCCTACAATGAGCAGTTCTTC. This codes for CASSTYSSSYNEQFF. The whole variable domain, filled in from reference TRBV19 and TRBJ2-1, reads DGGITQSPKYLFRKEGQNVTLSCEQNLNHDAMYWYRQDPGQGLRLIYYSQIVNDFQKGDIAEGYSVSREKKESFPLTVTSAQKNPTAFYLCASSTYSSSYNEQFFGPGTRLTVL.

The rearrangement links TRBV12-3 or TRBV12-4 to TRBJ2-1, with D possibly matching TRBD1 (5 bases). The V end lost 10 bases, the J end lost 7 bases, and 11 bases lay between the germline ends. The CDR3 consists of 11 residues. This CDR3 reads CATIKGNEQFF. CDR3 sequence (DNA): TGTGCCACCATCAAGGGGAATGAGCAGTTCTTC.

This chain connects TRBV12-5 to TRBJ2-3, with TRBD2 matching 12 bases. The V gene end was trimmed by 6 bases and the J gene end by 6 bases; junction bases not matched to a gene: 16. Germline CDR1 and CDR2: LGHNT and FRNRAP. The CDR3 has 18 amino acids. The CDR3 loop is CASGSSYGYLAGGDTQYF. For the CDR3, the DNA is TGTGCTAGTGGATCGTCATATGGATATCTAGCGGGGGGGGATACGCAGTATTTT.

V usage is TRBV5-1 and J usage is TRBJ2-1; 7 bases agree with TRBD1. J lost 3 bases, V lost 3 bases, and 6 bases had no gene match. Germline CDR1 SGHRS, CDR2 YFSETQ. The CDR3 contains 15 residues. The CDR3 DNA sequence: TGCGCCAGCAGCTGGAGACAGGGCGACTACAATGAGCAGTTCTTC. The encoded protein is CASSWRQGDYNEQFF.

The rearrangement links TRBV29-1 to TRBJ2-7; TRBD1 matches at 9 bases. J gave up 4 bases and V 7 bases, and 5 bases lay outside the gene matches. This CDR3 spans 12 amino acids. The V gene's germline CDR1 is SQVTM and CDR2 ANQGSEA. CDR3 DNA: TGCAGCGCTCGGGACAGGGCGTACGAGCAGTACTTC. It codes for CSARDRAYEQYF.

The chain uses TRBV29-1 and TRBJ2-3; D gene uncertain. CDR1 SQVTM and CDR2 ANQGSEA come from the germline V gene. V was cut by 4 bases and J by 2 bases, with 7 bases left in between. This CDR3 has 12 residues. For the CDR3, the DNA is TGCAGCGTTGTTTCAGACACAGATACGCAGTATTTT. Translating gives CSVVSDTDTQYF.

V is TRBV7-9 and J is TRBJ2-2; D ambiguous. Germline assignment: CDR1 SEHNR and CDR2 FQNEAQ (reference sequence). V lost 5 bases, J lost 0 bases, and 10 bases lay in between. The CDR3 contains 15 residues. The CDR3 DNA reads TGTGCCAGCAGCCAAGGTCGGACGAACACCGGGGAGCTGTTTTTT. Its protein is CASSQGRTNTGELFF.

The chain is built from TRBV20-1 and TRBJ2-1; D remains ambiguous. The CDR3 has 14 amino acids. Germline CDR1 is DFQATT and CDR2 is SNEGSKA (reference sequence). Trimming removed 1 base at V and 1 base at J, with 8 bases between. This CDR3 is CSARGLGSYNEQFF. DNA of the CDR3: TGCAGTGCTAGAGGATTGGGTTCCTACAATGAGCAGTTCTTC.

This clonotype was seen a few times. The rearrangement joins TRBV5-6 to TRBJ2-3, with D possibly TRBD1 on 6 matching bases. CDR3 length equals 14 residues. The V gene's germline CDR1 is SGHDT and CDR2 YYEEEE. Trimming pared 3 bases from V and 4 bases from J, leaving 12 bases between. The CDR3 reads CASSWADSADTQYF. CDR3 coding DNA: TGTGCCAGCAGCTGGGCGGACAGTGCAGATACGCAGTATTTT. The variable domain in full, completed from reference TRBV5-6 and TRBJ2-3, reads DAGVTQSPTHLIKTRGQQVTLRCSPKSGHDTVSWYQQALGQGPQFIFQYYEEEERQRGNFPDRFSGHQFPNYSSELNVNALLLGDSALYLCASSWADSADTQYFGPGTRLTVL.

This clonotype showed up just a few times. The chain links TRBV28 to TRBJ1-6; D is possibly TRBD1 (5 bases). This CDR3 contains 17 residues. The ends were cut back, 1 base at V and 6 bases at J, with 16 bases in the middle. CDR1 and CDR2 (germline): MDHEN, SYDVKM. The CDR3 sequence is CASSLSFLGEGNSPLHF. CDR3 sequence (DNA): TGTGCCAGCAGTTTATCGTTTTTGGGGGAGGGTAATTCACCCCTCCACTTT.

This clonotype turned up a few times. The rearrangement links TRBV4-3 to TRBJ1-2, with 8 bases lining up with TRBD1. CDR1 and CDR2 from the germline V gene are LGHNA and YSLEER. The CDR3 spans 15 residues. The ends lost 1 base at V and 6 bases at J; junction bases unmatched: 7. The CDR3 is CASSQGPRGPDGYTF. DNA for the CDR3: TGCGCCAGCAGCCAAGGTCCCAGGGGGCCGGATGGCTACACCTTC.

The V gene is TRBV20-1, the J gene TRBJ2-7; the match to TRBD1 covers 9 bases. This CDR3 has 14 residues. Trimming at V came to 4 bases and at J to 0 bases, leaving 4 bases not matched to a gene. Germline loops: CDR1 DFQATT, CDR2 SNEGSKA (reference sequence). The CDR3 sequence is CSAMGQGDSYEQYF. The CDR3, as DNA: TGCAGTGCTATGGGACAGGGTGACTCCTACGAGCAGTACTTC.

The CDR3 reads CASSTTGRRTDTQYF. CDR3 coding DNA: TGTGCCAGCAGCACAACAGGGCGCCGCACAGATACGCAGTATTTT. This chain connects TRBV11-2 to TRBJ2-3, with D maybe TRBD1 (6 bases). V was pared by 5 bases and J by 1 base, with 13 bases between. The CDR3 has 15 residues. Germline V gives CDR1 SGHAT, CDR2 FQNNGV.

Only a few counts were recorded for this clonotype. The V call is TRBV7-8, the J call TRBJ2-3, with D unclear. The CDR3 sequence is 12 residues long. Germline V CDR1 and CDR2: SGHVS, FQNEAQ. Trimming pared 1 base from V and 4 bases from J, leaving 3 bases between. The CDR3 spells CASSLVSDTQYF. CDR3 DNA sequence: TGTGCCAGCAGCTTAGTTTCAGATACGCAGTATTTT.